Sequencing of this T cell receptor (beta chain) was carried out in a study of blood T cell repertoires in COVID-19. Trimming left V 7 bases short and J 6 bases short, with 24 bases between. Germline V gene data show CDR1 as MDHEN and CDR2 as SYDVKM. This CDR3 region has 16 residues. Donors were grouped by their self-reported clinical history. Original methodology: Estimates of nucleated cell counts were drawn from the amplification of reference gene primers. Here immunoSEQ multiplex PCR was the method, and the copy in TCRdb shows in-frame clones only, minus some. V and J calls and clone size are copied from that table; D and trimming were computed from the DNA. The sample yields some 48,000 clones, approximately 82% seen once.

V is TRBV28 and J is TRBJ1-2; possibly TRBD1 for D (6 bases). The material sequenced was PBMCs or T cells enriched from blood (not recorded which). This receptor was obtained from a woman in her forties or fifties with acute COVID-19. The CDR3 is CASNPPGQDFFNGYTF. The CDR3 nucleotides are TGTGCCAGCAACCCTCCGGGACAAGACTTCTTTAATGGCTACACCTTC.